This T cell receptor beta chain originates from a study of control samples from healthy donors and cancer patients. Data came from immunoSEQ multiplex PCR; TCRdb stores just in-frame clones and leaves some out. The data show approximately 49,000 clones, approximately 90% seen once. The CDR3 has 14 amino acids. In germline, CDR1 is SEHNR, CDR2 FQNEAQ (reference sequence). The V end was cut by 4 bases, the J end by 4 bases, with 11 bases between. The V call is TRBV7-9, the J call TRBJ2-1; no firm D call. Source material: PBMCs. This TCR was recovered from a man between 35 and 55 years old with colorectal cancer. CDR3 in amino acids: CASSYWTEYNEQFF. As DNA, the CDR3 is TGTGCCAGCAGCTATTGGACGGAATACAATGAGCAGTTCTTC. Full variable domain (outside the CDR3, taken from reference TRBV7-9 and TRBJ2-1): DTGVSQNPRHKITKRGQNVTFRCDPISEHNRLYWYRQTLGQGPEFLTYFQNEAQLEKSRLLSDRFSAERPKGSFSTLEIQRTEQGDSAMYLCASSYWTEYNEQFFGPGTRLTVL.